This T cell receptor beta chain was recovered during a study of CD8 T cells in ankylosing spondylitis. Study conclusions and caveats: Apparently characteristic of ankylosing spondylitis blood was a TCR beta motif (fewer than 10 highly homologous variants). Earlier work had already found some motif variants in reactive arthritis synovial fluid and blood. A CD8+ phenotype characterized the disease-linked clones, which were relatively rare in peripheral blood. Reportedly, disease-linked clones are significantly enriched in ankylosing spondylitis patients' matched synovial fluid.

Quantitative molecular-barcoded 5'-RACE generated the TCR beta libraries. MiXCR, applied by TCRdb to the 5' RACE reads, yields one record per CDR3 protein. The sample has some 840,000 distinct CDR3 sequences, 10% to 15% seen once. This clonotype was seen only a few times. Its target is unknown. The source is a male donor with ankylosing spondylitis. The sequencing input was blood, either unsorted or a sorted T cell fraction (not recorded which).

The CDR3 DNA reads TGTGCCAGCAGCCTACACCCGTACCAAGAGACCCAGTACTTC. Its translation: CASSLHPYQETQYF. The chain uses TRBV7-9 and TRBJ2-5; D unclear. Deletions cut 5 bases from V and 0 bases from J, with 10 bases between. From germline, CDR1 is SEHNR and CDR2 FQNEAQ (reference sequence). The CDR3 has 14 amino acids.